The 2 T cell receptor beta chains given below trace back to one sample, sequenced in a study of T cells in Graves' hyperthyroidism and ophthalmopathy. Researchers amplified the TCR beta CDR3 regions from RNA transcripts. Primed by the HTBI set, a first-round RT-PCR was run on the TCR CDR3. From the multiplex PCR reads, TCRdb called clonotypes with MiXCR, one entry per CDR3 protein. The sample shows around 600,000 distinct CDR3 sequences, 14% of them seen only once. Input material: blood. Receptors were obtained from a woman aged 18 to 35 with Graves' ophthalmopathy.

As DNA, the CDR3 is TGTGCCAGCAGCCGCGGACTAGATACGCAGTATTTT. Protein: CASSRGLDTQYF. The V and J genes are TRBV7-9 and TRBJ2-3; D possibly corresponds to TRBD2 (5 bases). The CDR3 runs 12 residues. Trimming removed 5 bases at V and 5 bases at J, with 8 bases between. CDR1 SEHNR and CDR2 FQNEAQ come from the germline V gene (reference sequence). Supplemented by reference TRBV7-9 and TRBJ2-3, the full variable domain reads DTGVSQNPRHKITKRGQNVTFRCDPISEHNRLYWYRQTLGQGPEFLTYFQNEAQLEKSRLLSDRFSAERPKGSFSTLEIQRTEQGDSAMYLCASSRGLDTQYFGPGTRLTVL.

This clonotype appeared a few times. The V gene is TRBV4-3, the J gene TRBJ2-2, with TRBD2 matching over 10 bases. The CDR3 extends over 16 amino acids. Trimming took 0 bases from V and 3 from J; bases not matched to a gene: 1. Germline V gene lookup returns CDR1 LGHNA and CDR2 YSLEER. The CDR3 sequence: CASSQELAGYTGELFF. The DNA for the CDR3 is TGCGCCAGCAGCCAAGAACTAGCGGGGTACACCGGGGAGCTGTTTTTT.